The clone carrying this TCR beta chain has only a few counts. Its antigen is unknown. The CDR3 has 15 residues. V was trimmed by 5 bases and J by 3 bases, leaving 15 bases between them. Germline V gives CDR1 SEHNR, CDR2 FQNEAQ (reference sequence). TCRdb reanalysed the 5' RACE reads using MiXCR and keeps one entry per CDR3 protein. Found here are roughly 50,000 distinct CDR3 sequences, approximately 24% of them singletons; the top ten hold 2.5% to 4%. Broader study findings: Tumor Tregs overlapped most with tumor, then blood, naive CD4+ cells. In terms of TCR gene usage, tumor memory CD4+ T cells clustered together with blood and lymph node memory CD4+ cells, as well as with lymph node naive CD4+ cells. Whole repertoires were not studied in the larger cohort, only one V-J beta rearrangement.

This sequence was found in a female donor with breast cancer. This chain connects TRBV7-9 to TRBJ2-3; D not certain. The specimen was tumor-infiltrating naive CD4+ T cells sorted from the breast tumor. The subset was: naive CD4+ T cells, CD4+CD45RA+CD25-. The CDR3 loop is CASSGTGLRTDTQYF. The CDR3 DNA reads as TGTGCCAGCAGCGGTACGGGCCTTCGGACAGATACGCAGTATTTT.